This T cell receptor (beta chain) is from a study of CD8+CD57+ T cells in acquired aplastic anemia. Patients picked for sequencing had shown CD8+CD57+ cell expansion detected by flow cytometry. Patient blood was sampled before any therapy had been received. For CDR3 and TCR beta VDJ profiling, genomic DNA was the template used. TCRdb redid the calling of the reads with MiXCR, one entry per CDR3 protein. The sample consists of about 180,000 distinct CDR3 sequences, roughly half of them appearing once. Study findings and constraints: It was found that roughly 29 CD8+ CDR3 sequences were shared between patients and controls.

Germline-derived CDR1 and CDR2 are MDHEN and SYDVKM. J gave up 6 bases and V 4 bases, and 14 bases lay outside the gene matches. CDR3 length equals 16 residues. Turning to this clonotype: Its target is unknown.

The sequenced material came from sorted CD4+, CD8+, or CD8+CD57+ T cells (not recorded which) from PBMCs. The chain recombines TRBV28 with TRBJ2-7; 8 positions match TRBD2. This clonotype was obtained from a human donor with aplastic anemia. CDR3 coding DNA: TGTGCCAGCAGTTCCGGGGCGATAGCGGGACGGTCCGAGCAGTACTTC. Its protein product is CASSSGAIAGRSEQYF. The full variable domain, with the rest looked up from reference TRBV28 and TRBJ2-7, is DVKVTQSSRYLVKRTGEKVFLECVQDMDHENMFWYRQDPGLGLRLIYFSYDVKMKEKGDIPEGYSVSREKKERFSLILESASTNQTSMYLCASSSGAIAGRSEQYFGPGTRLTVT.